This TCR beta chain was obtained from a study of blood T cell repertoires in COVID-19. Study information: Acute and convalescent COVID-19 samples came from the United States, Italy and Spain. PBMCs, B-cell-depleted T cells, or T cells provided the cDNA or gDNA that made up the material.

Original data processing: Reference gene primer amplification yielded estimated nucleated cell counts. Clones were read by immunoSEQ multiplex PCR, and TCRdb kept only the in-frame ones, dropping some. V and J calls and clone size come straight from that table; D and trimming were deduced from the DNA. The table includes roughly 41,000 clones, over 80% detected once. Trimming removed 5 bases from V and 3 bases from J; junction bases left unmatched: 8. Germline CDR1 reads MNHEY; CDR2 reads SMNVEV (reference sequence). The CDR3 has 15 amino acids. The rearrangement joins TRBV27 to TRBJ1-1; TRBD1 aligns across 8 bases. The sequenced sample consisted of peripheral blood. The origin of this receptor is a human donor in a cohort sampled during active COVID-19. The CDR3 spells CASSGMTGVDTEAFF. For the CDR3, the DNA is TGTGCCAGCAGTGGCATGACAGGGGTGGACACTGAAGCTTTCTTT.